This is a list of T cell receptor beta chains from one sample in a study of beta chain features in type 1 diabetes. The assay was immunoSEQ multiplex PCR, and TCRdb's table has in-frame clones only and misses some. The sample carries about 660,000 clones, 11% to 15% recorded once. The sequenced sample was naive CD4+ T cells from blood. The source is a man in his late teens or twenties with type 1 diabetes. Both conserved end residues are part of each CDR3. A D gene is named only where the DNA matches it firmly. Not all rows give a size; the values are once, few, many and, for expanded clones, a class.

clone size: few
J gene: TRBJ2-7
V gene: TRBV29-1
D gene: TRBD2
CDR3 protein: CSVQDPGSGDSYEQYF
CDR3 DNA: TGCAGCGTTCAAGATCCCGGTAGCGGGGACTCCTACGAGCAGTACTTC

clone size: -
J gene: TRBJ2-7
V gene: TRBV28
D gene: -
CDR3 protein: CASTGRYEQYF
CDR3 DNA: TGTGCCAGCACCGGAAGGTACGAGCAGTACTTC

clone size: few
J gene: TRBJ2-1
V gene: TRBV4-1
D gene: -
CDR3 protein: CASSQVRVSYNEQFF
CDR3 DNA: TGCGCCAGCAGCCAAGTCAGAGTGTCCTACAATGAGCAGTTCTTC

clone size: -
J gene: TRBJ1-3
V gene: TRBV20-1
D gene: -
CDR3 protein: CSARGLNTIYF
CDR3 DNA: TGCAGTGCTAGGGGGTTGAACACCATATATTTT

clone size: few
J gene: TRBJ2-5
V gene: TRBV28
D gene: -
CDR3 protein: CASSLDPGLLGTQYF
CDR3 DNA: TGTGCCAGCAGTTTAGATCCGGGTCTGCTCGGGACCCAGTACTTC

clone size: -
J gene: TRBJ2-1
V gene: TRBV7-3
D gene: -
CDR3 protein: CASGSPSGTSSYQFF
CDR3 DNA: TGTGCCAGCGGGTCCCCTTCCGGGACTTCAAGCTACCAGTTCTTC

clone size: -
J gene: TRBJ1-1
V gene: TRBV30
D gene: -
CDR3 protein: CAGTDNRVKAFF
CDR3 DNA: TGTGCCGGGACGGATAACAGGGTTAAGGCTTTCTTT

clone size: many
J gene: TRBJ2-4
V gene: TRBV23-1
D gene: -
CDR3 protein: CASSIRGPRNIQYF
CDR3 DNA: TGCGCCAGCAGTATCAGGGGACCGCGAAACATTCAGTACTTC

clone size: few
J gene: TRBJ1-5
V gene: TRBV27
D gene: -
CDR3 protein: CASSLRGAEQPQHF
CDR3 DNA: TGTGCCAGCAGTTTAAGGGGCGCGGAGCAGCCCCAGCATTTT

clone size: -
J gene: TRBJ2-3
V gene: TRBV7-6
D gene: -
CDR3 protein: CASSFTGTDTQYF
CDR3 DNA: TGTGCCAGCAGCTTCACAGGCACAGATACGCAGTATTTT